Below, 24 T cell receptor beta chains from the same sample are listed, as sequenced in a study of beta chain features in type 1 diabetes. No antigen has been identified for these receptors. The study, taken as a whole, reports: Type 1 diabetes patients showed a moderate but significant shortening of TCRB CDR3s in all four CD4+ subsets.

The sequenced template was cDNA made from the entire isolated RNA. The repertoire was sequenced with immunoSEQ multiplex PCR; TCRdb's copy has only in-frame clones and lacks some. This sample has roughly 400,000 clones; around 10% occur once, and the top ten carry approximately 0.6%. Sequenced input: central memory CD4+ T cells from blood. The receptors here all came from a man aged 25 to 45 with type 1 diabetes.

The chain combines TRBV7-2 with TRBJ1-1; a possible D gene is TRBD1 (5 bases). Germline V CDR1 and CDR2: SGHTA, FQGNSA. The CDR3 length is 18 residues. Trimming took 4 bases from V and 7 from J, leaving 28 bases between them. The CDR3 sequence is CASSSVGRAATGEDEAFF. The CDR3 DNA reads as TGTGCCAGCAGCTCGGTCGGAAGGGCAGCCACGGGGGAAGATGAAGCTTTCTTT.

Note on this clone: One junction end disagrees with the germline gene, perhaps due to a read error. This chain uses TRBV18 with TRBJ1-4; perhaps TRBD1 as D (6 bases). CDR1 is KGHSH, CDR2 LQKENI, per germline. This CDR3 region has 14 residues. The CDR3 region has the DNA TGTGCCAGCTCGCCACAGGGTAGAGATGAAAAACTGTTTTTT. This translates into CASSPQGRDEKLFF. The whole variable domain, filled in from reference TRBV18 and TRBJ1-4, reads NAGVMQNPRHLVRRRGQEARLRCSPMKGHSHVYWYRQLPEEGLKFMVYLQKENIIDESGMPKERFSAEFPKEGPSILRIQQVVRGDSAAYFCASSPQGRDEKLFFGSGTQLSVL.

The V and J genes are TRBV5-4 and TRBJ2-5, with a tentative D call TRBD2 (6 bases). The CDR3 loop spans 14 amino acids. V was trimmed by 4 bases and J by 2 bases, leaving 12 bases between them. Germline values: CDR1 SGHNT, CDR2 YYREEE (reference sequence). The CDR3 nucleotides read TGTGCCAGCAGCCCGGCTAGCGTTCAAGAGACCCAGTACTTC. Protein product: CASSPASVQETQYF.

This clone was recorded a few times. V is TRBV4-1 and J is TRBJ1-1; D unresolved. V dropped 1 base and J dropped 1 base, with 13 bases sitting between them. CDR3 length: 16 residues. Germline CDR1 is MGHRA and CDR2 is YSYEKL. CDR3 bases: TGCGCCAGCAGCCAAGTGGACCCATTTCCGAACACTGAAGCTTTCTTT. It translates to CASSQVDPFPNTEAFF.

This clone showed up many times. The chain couples TRBV7-2 to TRBJ2-2; TRBD2 matches at 10 bases. The CDR3 loop spans 16 amino acids. Germline lookup yields CDR1 SGHTA and CDR2 FQGNSA. The J segment lost 5 bases and the V segment lost 4 bases, leaving 7 bases of the junction unmatched. The CDR3 protein is CASSSSSGSWTGELFF. In DNA form, the CDR3 reads TGTGCCAGCAGCTCCTCTAGCGGGAGCTGGACCGGGGAGCTGTTTTTT.

This clone was observed a few times. Other DNA sequences in this specimen translate into the identical CDR3. This sequence joins TRBV5-1 and TRBJ2-2; TRBD1 matches at 8 bases. CDR1 is SGHRS, CDR2 YFSETQ, per germline. The CDR3 sequence is 16 residues long. The V and J ends lost 0 bases and 1 base, in that order; junction bases with no gene match: 2. The CDR3 DNA reads as TGCGCCAGCAGCTTGGTTGGACAGGGGAACACCGGGGAGCTGTTTTTT. Translated, it gives CASSLVGQGNTGELFF.

Remarks on this clone: This CDR3 is also generated by other DNA sequences in the sample. The chain recombines TRBV18 with TRBJ2-3, with 9 positions matching TRBD1. Germline CDR1 reads KGHSH; CDR2 reads LQKENI. The CDR3 sequence is 14 residues long. V was clipped by 3 bases and J by 6 bases; unmatched bases: 4. The CDR3 bases are TGTGCCAGCTCACCCGGGACAGGGCGGGATACGCAGTATTTT. Amino acids: CASSPGTGRDTQYF.

This clone was picked up a small number of times. V and J are TRBV6-5 and TRBJ2-3; no reliable D call. Germline CDR1 is MNHEY and CDR2 is SVGAGI. The CDR3 length is 14 residues. V dropped 2 bases and J dropped 4 bases, with 10 bases sitting between them. CDR3 loop: CASSYLYPADTQYF. In nucleotides, the CDR3 is TGTGCCAGCAGTTACCTGTACCCAGCAGATACGCAGTATTTT.

CDR3 sequence: CASSYQGHWTEAFF. In DNA, the CDR3 is TGTGCCAGCAGTTACCAGGGACACTGGACTGAAGCTTTCTTT. V and J are TRBV6-6 and TRBJ1-1; possible D gene TRBD1, 6 bases. Germline CDR1 reads MNHNY; CDR2 reads SVGAGI (reference sequence). The CDR3 is 14 amino acids. V was pared by 2 bases and J by 5 bases, with 12 bases between.

The chain links TRBV4-3 to TRBJ2-7; 7 bases match TRBD1. The ends lost 4 bases at V and 4 bases at J; junction bases unmatched: 7. Germline V gene sequence: CDR1 LGHNA, CDR2 YSLEER. This CDR3 contains 14 residues. The CDR3 loop is CASSPRQGRYEQYF. CDR3 DNA sequence: TGCGCCAGCAGCCCCCGACAGGGACGATACGAGCAGTACTTC.

There are a few counts of this clone. The rearrangement uses TRBV5-1 and TRBJ2-5, with 7 bases that match TRBD1. Germline V gene data show CDR1 as SGHRS and CDR2 as YFSETQ. Unmatched junction bases numbered 9, after V lost 0 bases and J lost 7 bases. This CDR3 is built from 15 residues. CDR3 region: CASSLDPGQDGTQYF. The CDR3 region has the DNA TGCGCCAGCAGCTTGGATCCTGGACAGGATGGGACCCAGTACTTC.

V usage is TRBV19 and J usage is TRBJ2-3; the D is unclear. Germline loops: CDR1 LNHDA, CDR2 SQIVND (reference sequence). CDR3 size: 16 residues. Trimming cost V 8 bases and J 2 bases, with 20 bases left between them. The CDR3 reads CASESSPGQNTDTQYF. CDR3 DNA: TGTGCCAGTGAATCCAGCCCGGGCCAGAACACAGATACGCAGTATTTT.

Ten or more counts support this clone. The V gene is TRBV5-5, the J gene TRBJ2-1, with a weak D call TRBD2 (6 bases). The V gene lost 1 base and the J gene lost 4 bases, with 12 bases spanning the gap. This CDR3 region has 15 residues. CDR1 and CDR2 (germline): SGHKS, YYEKEE (reference sequence). The CDR3 reads CASSLRLAGYNEQFF. The CDR3 DNA is TGTGCCAGCAGCTTGAGGTTGGCGGGGTACAATGAGCAGTTCTTC.

This clone was observed a few times. V usage is TRBV11-3 and J usage is TRBJ2-2, with D hard to call. The CDR3 runs 14 residues. Germline V gene sequence: CDR1 SGHNT, CDR2 YENEEA. The V and J ends lost 7 bases and 3 bases respectively, with 12 bases between them. This CDR3 reads CASTHDVDTGELFF. The DNA of the CDR3 is TGTGCCAGCACCCATGACGTGGACACCGGGGAGCTGTTTTTT.

This clone was counted only a few times. CDR3 DNA sequence: TGTGCCACCAGGGGGGAGGGAGAGACCCAGTACTTC. Translating gives CATRGEGETQYF. The chain joins TRBV15 to TRBJ2-5, with 7 bases lining up with TRBD2. The CDR3 length is 12 residues. CDR1 and CDR2 (germline): LNHNV, YYDKDF (reference sequence). The ends lost 6 bases at V and 4 bases at J; junction bases unmatched: 2.

The gene calls are TRBV7-2 and TRBJ2-3, with unresolved D. This CDR3 has 14 residues. CDR1 and CDR2 (germline): SGHTA, FQGNSA. Trimming cost V 2 bases and J 2 bases, with 8 bases left between them. CDR3 sequence reads: CASSLPPATDTQYF. CDR3 DNA sequence: TGTGCCAGCAGCTTACCCCCAGCCACAGATACGCAGTATTTT.

This clone showed up just a few times. Other DNA sequences in the same sample also yield this CDR3. In nucleotides, the CDR3 is TGTGCCAGCTCAAGGGACAGGGGAGAGACCCAGTACTTC. It codes for CASSRDRGETQYF. The chain combines TRBV18 with TRBJ2-5; TRBD1 matches at 10 bases. Germline trimming cut 5 bases from V and 4 bases from J; bases unmatched to any gene: 1. CDR3 length: 13 residues. Per the germline V gene, CDR1 is KGHSH and CDR2 is LQKENI.

The chain employs TRBV7-9 and TRBJ2-3; the D gene is possibly TRBD1 (6 bases). V gave up 6 bases and J gave up 3 bases, with 10 bases separating them. The CDR3 spans 13 residues. Germline values: CDR1 SEHNR, CDR2 FQNEAQ (reference sequence). The CDR3 nucleotides are TGTGCCAGCAGACCCACAGGGACAGATACGCAGTATTTT. The encoded protein is CASRPTGTDTQYF.

The chain joins TRBV9 to TRBJ1-6, with 8 positions matching TRBD1. The V gene end was trimmed by 0 bases and the J gene end by 8 bases; junction bases not matched to a gene: 7. The CDR3 is 16 amino acids. Germline-derived CDR1 and CDR2 are SGDLS and YYNGEE. The CDR3 DNA sequence: TGTGCCAGCAGCGTAGCCGCAGGGGGCCTGGATTCACCCCTCCACTTT. This sequence encodes CASSVAAGGLDSPLHF.

This CDR3 reads CASSYGVVATYEQYF. CDR3 nucleotide sequence: TGTGCCAGCAGTTACGGGGTGGTAGCTACCTACGAGCAGTACTTC. V usage is TRBV6-5 and J usage is TRBJ2-7, with unresolved D. The germline V gene encodes CDR1 MNHEY and CDR2 SVGAGI. The CDR3 runs to 15 residues. Trimming took off 2 bases at V and 2 bases at J, with 13 bases between the two ends.

A few counts support this clone. V is TRBV27 and J is TRBJ2-7; 8 bases are a match to TRBD2. Trimming at V came to 5 bases and at J to 2 bases, leaving 11 bases not matched to a gene. The CDR3 loop spans 16 amino acids. Germline CDR1 MNHEY, CDR2 SMNVEV (reference sequence). CDR3: CASSTPVAGGTYEQYF. CDR3 DNA sequence: TGTGCCAGCAGTACCCCCGTGGCGGGAGGTACCTACGAGCAGTACTTC.

The table lists this clone with a few counts. This sequence joins TRBV5-4 and TRBJ1-1; D perhaps matches TRBD1 (6 bases). V was shortened by 4 bases and J by 6 bases, with 22 bases between the two germline ends. The germline V gene has CDR1 SGHNT and CDR2 YYREEE (reference sequence). The CDR3 totals 16 residues. The CDR3 DNA is TGTGCCAGCAGCGCGTCGCCAGGGGATAATATGTCTGAAGCTTTCTTT. Its protein is CASSASPGDNMSEAFF.

A few counts support this clone. The chain combines TRBV28 with TRBJ1-1; no clear D. The germline V and J ends were trimmed by 3 bases and 7 bases, with 12 bases remaining between them. This CDR3 has 13 amino acids. Germline V CDR1 and CDR2: MDHEN, SYDVKM. The DNA of the CDR3 is TGTGCCAGCAGTTTTGCAGGACGGATTGAAGCTTTCTTT. Protein product: CASSFAGRIEAFF.

This clone came up many times. The V call is TRBV5-1, the J call TRBJ1-4, with 10 bases that match TRBD1. J lost 7 bases, V lost 4 bases, and 7 bases had no gene match. Germline V gives CDR1 SGHRS, CDR2 YFSETQ. The CDR3 loop spans 15 amino acids. The CDR3, as DNA: TGCGCCAGCAGCGGGACAGGGGAGAGTCGTGAAAAACTGTTTTTT. It specifies CASSGTGESREKLFF.